A single sample gave rise to the 25 T cell receptor beta chains below, sequenced in a study of T cells in Graves' hyperthyroidism and ophthalmopathy. TCR beta CDR3 regions were amplified from RNA. An initial round of RT-PCR targeting the TCR CDR3 relied on the HTBI primer set. TCRdb fed the multiplex PCR reads into MiXCR, producing one record per CDR3 protein. The sample consists of some 620,000 distinct CDR3 sequences, about 16% of them appearing once. The sample was blood. The receptors were gathered from a woman aged 25 to 39 with Graves' hyperthyroidism.

This clonotype occurred a few times. The chain joins TRBV20-1 to TRBJ2-3; the D gene is possibly TRBD2 (5 bases). The CDR3 is 16 residues long. Looked up from germline, CDR1 is DFQATT and CDR2 is SNEGSKA (reference sequence). V lost 3 bases and J lost 1, with 17 bases in between. CDR3 residues: CSASLPVAFGTDTQYF. The CDR3 DNA is TGCAGTGCTAGCCTCCCAGTAGCGTTCGGCACAGATACGCAGTATTTT.

This clonotype was counted a few times. The chain employs TRBV19 and TRBJ2-3; 7 bases agree with TRBD1. Trimming removed 8 bases from V and 2 bases from J; junction bases left unmatched: 4. CDR3 length equals 13 residues. Germline lookup yields CDR1 LNHDA and CDR2 SQIVND (reference sequence). The CDR3 region is CASGTDLTDTQYF. CDR3 DNA sequence: TGTGCCAGTGGGACAGACCTCACAGATACGCAGTATTTT.

With regard to this clonotype: Since a much larger clone is just one base distant, this may be a read error. The CDR3 loop reads CASSLLGGELLF. The CDR3 DNA sequence: TGTGCCAGCAGTTTATTGGGCGGGGAGCTGCTTTTT. J is TRBJ2-2 and V is TRBV28, with D possibly TRBD2 on 6 matching bases. This CDR3 is built from 12 residues. Germline CDR1 reads MDHEN; CDR2 reads SYDVKM.

This clonotype was recorded many times. The chain combines TRBV30 with TRBJ2-1, with D maybe TRBD2 (5 bases). This CDR3 comprises 12 residues. Germline assignment: CDR1 GTSNPN and CDR2 SVGIG (reference sequence). Trimming stripped 1 base from V and 10 bases from J, with 11 bases between. The CDR3 protein is CAWSGIAPEQFF. CDR3 nucleotide sequence: TGTGCCTGGAGTGGAATAGCGCCCGAGCAGTTCTTC.

The chain recombines TRBV12-3 or TRBV12-4 with TRBJ2-7, with 7 bases fitting TRBD1. This CDR3 is built from 14 residues. Germline trimming cut 3 bases from V and 2 bases from J; bases unmatched to any gene: 4. The CDR3: CASSFTTGAYEQYF. CDR3 DNA sequence: TGTGCCAGCAGTTTCACAACAGGGGCCTACGAGCAGTACTTC.

This clonotype was detected many times. The rearrangement uses TRBV5-8 and TRBJ1-6, with no clear D. Deletions cut 2 bases from V and 11 bases from J, with 11 bases between. The CDR3 has 13 residues. Germline V gene sequence: CDR1 SGHTS, CDR2 YDEGEE. The CDR3 bases are TGTGCCAGCAGCTTTACGCGGAATCCACCCCTCCACTTT. It translates to CASSFTRNPPLHF. The variable domain in full, with the rest retrieved from reference TRBV5-8 and TRBJ1-6, is EAGVTQSPTHLIKTRGQQATLRCSPISGHTSVYWYQQALGLGLQFLLWYDEGEERNRGNFPPRFSGRQFPNYSSELNVNALELEDSALYLCASSFTRNPPLHFGNGTRLTVT.

This clonotype has ten or more counts. V usage is TRBV29-1 and J usage is TRBJ1-1; D perhaps matches TRBD1 (6 bases). Per the germline V gene, CDR1 is SQVTM and CDR2 is ANQGSEA. V lost 7 bases and J 0 bases, leaving 6 bases between the germline ends. CDR3 length: 11 amino acids. CDR3 amino acids: CSGQVNTEAFF. CDR3 coding DNA: TGCAGCGGACAGGTGAACACTGAAGCTTTCTTT. Filled out from reference TRBV29-1 and TRBJ1-1, the complete variable domain reads SAVISQKPSRDICQRGTSLTIQCQVDSQVTMMFWYRQQPGQSLTLIATANQGSEATYESGFVIDKFPISRPNLTFSTLTVSNMSPEDSSIYLCSGQVNTEAFFGQGTRLTVV.

Regarding this clonotype: A much more abundant neighbour one base away suggests this may be a read error. This chain joins TRBV6-1 and TRBJ2-1; D is uncertain. The CDR3 spans 13 residues. V was trimmed by 3 bases and J by 7 bases, leaving 10 bases between them. CDR1 and CDR2 (germline): MNHNS, SASEGT. The CDR3 nucleotides read TGTGCCAGCAGTGAGGATGAATCGAATGAGCAGTTCTTC. It specifies CASSEDESNEQFF.

This clonotype has ten or more counts. V and J are TRBV12-3 or TRBV12-4 and TRBJ1-2, with D tentatively TRBD1 (5 bases). Between the trimmed V and J ends, which lost 5 bases and 6 bases, there was a span of 13 bases. This CDR3 has 13 residues. CDR3 loop: CASSPLRGNGYTF. Here the CDR3 DNA reads TGTGCCAGCAGTCCCCTAAGGGGTAATGGCTACACCTTC.

In its sample, this clonotype was seen a few times. The chain couples TRBV9 to TRBJ2-2, with TRBD2 matching 8 bases. Germline lookup yields CDR1 SGDLS and CDR2 YYNGEE. CDR3 size: 14 residues. With V trimmed by 4 bases and J by 4 bases, 3 bases remained unmatched. The CDR3 coding sequence is TGTGCCAGCAGCATCACTAGCGGCACCGGGGAGCTGTTTTTT. Translating gives CASSITSGTGELFF.

This clonotype was detected many times. The genes are TRBV2 and TRBJ2-2, with 10 nucleotides matching TRBD2. The CDR3 sequence is 15 residues long. V lost 7 bases, J lost 5 bases, and 7 bases stayed unmatched. Germline assignment: CDR1 SNHLY and CDR2 FYNNEI. The DNA of the CDR3 is TGTGCCAGCAAGCGGGAGGGCCAGGGAACCGGGGAGCTGTTTTTT. This codes for CASKREGQGTGELFF.

V and J are TRBV19 and TRBJ1-6; a possible D gene is TRBD1 (6 bases). The germline V and J ends were trimmed by 7 bases and 8 bases, with 18 bases remaining between them. This CDR3 is built from 15 residues. Germline-derived CDR1 and CDR2 are LNHDA and SQIVND (reference sequence). The DNA of the CDR3 is TGTGCCAGTAATTTTGGGCGGCAGGGGTATTCACCCCTCCACTTT. This encodes CASNFGRQGYSPLHF.

This chain joins TRBV30 and TRBJ2-5, with 11 bases that match TRBD2. The CDR3 is made up of 15 amino acids. The germline V gene encodes CDR1 GTSNPN and CDR2 SVGIG (reference sequence). V lost 3 bases and J lost 5; bases outside the gene matches: 8. CDR3 sequence reads: CAWRKTSGVEETQYF. The CDR3 DNA sequence: TGTGCCTGGAGAAAGACTAGCGGGGTCGAGGAGACCCAGTACTTC.

This clonotype was recorded at least ten times. The rearrangement links TRBV28 to TRBJ2-2, with D perhaps TRBD1 (7 bases). Germline assignment: CDR1 MDHEN and CDR2 SYDVKM. CDR3 length: 17 amino acids. With 6 bases removed from V and 6 bases from J, the gap between germline ends came to 23 bases. The CDR3: CASRLETGRLGAGELFF. The DNA of the CDR3 is TGTGCCAGCAGACTTGAGACAGGGAGGTTGGGCGCCGGGGAGCTGTTTTTT.

The CDR3 nucleotides read TGTGCCAGCAGTTGGCAGGGGGAAGAAAAGACCCAGTACTTC. Translated, it gives CASSWQGEEKTQYF. The chain couples TRBV6-2 or TRBV6-3 to TRBJ2-5, with 7 bases fitting TRBD1. The ends lost 4 bases at V and 6 bases at J; junction bases unmatched: 8. Looked up from germline, CDR1 is MNHEY and CDR2 is SVGEGT. The CDR3 has 14 residues.

In this sample, this clonotype turned up many times. This chain joins TRBV2 and TRBJ1-2; maybe TRBD1 (6 bases). The CDR3 consists of 12 residues. From germline, CDR1 is SNHLY and CDR2 FYNNEI. With 4 bases removed from V and 5 bases from J, the gap between germline ends came to 8 bases. The CDR3 loop is CASSGGQYGYTF. The CDR3 region has the DNA TGTGCCAGCAGTGGCGGACAGTATGGCTACACCTTC. Full variable domain (missing parts from reference TRBV2 and TRBJ1-2): EPEVTQTPSHQVTQMGQEVILRCVPISNHLYFYWYRQILGQKVEFLVSFYNNEISEKSEIFDDQFSVERPDGSNFTLKIRSTKLEDSAMYFCASSGGQYGYTFGSGTRLTVV.

In this sample, this clonotype turned up many times. The rearrangement uses TRBV2 and TRBJ1-4; 9 nucleotides line up with TRBD1. The CDR3 spans 15 residues. The germline V gene encodes CDR1 SNHLY and CDR2 FYNNEI. Trimming at V came to 6 bases and at J to 5 bases, leaving 7 bases not matched to a gene. The CDR3 DNA reads as TGTGCCAGCAGGGAAATGGGGACAGGGAATGAAAAACTGTTTTTT. Translating gives CASREMGTGNEKLFF.

Remarks on this clonotype: The junction shows a germline mismatch at one end, possibly a read error. The genes are TRBV20-1 and TRBJ2-1; D call uncertain. The germline V gene encodes CDR1 DFQATT and CDR2 SNEGSKA (reference sequence). CDR3 size: 14 residues. The CDR3 spells CSARGVGRGDEQSF. The CDR3 DNA sequence: TGCAGTGCTAGAGGGGTCGGAAGAGGAGATGAGCAGTCCTTC.

There are many counts of this clonotype. V usage is TRBV7-2 and J usage is TRBJ2-3; D uncertain. Germline lookup yields CDR1 SGHTA and CDR2 FQGNSA. The CDR3 extends over 15 amino acids. V was clipped by 5 bases and J by 2 bases, with 14 bases between them. DNA of the CDR3: TGTGCCAGCAGCCCCCTTCTGCCGATCACAGATACGCAGTATTTT. Amino acid sequence: CASSPLLPITDTQYF.

This sequence joins TRBV11-3 and TRBJ2-1; D call uncertain. The V end lost 5 bases, the J end lost 9 bases, and 14 bases lay between the germline ends. Germline loops: CDR1 SGHNT, CDR2 YENEEA. The CDR3 has 13 amino acids. The CDR3 nucleotides are TGTGCCAGCAGCCTTGCACAGTGGGCTGAGCAGTTCTTC. It encodes CASSLAQWAEQFF.

The CDR3 loop is CSAKVGGALYNEQFF. CDR3 coding DNA: TGCAGTGCTAAGGTCGGCGGCGCTTTGTACAATGAGCAGTTCTTC. The chain recombines TRBV20-1 with TRBJ2-1; D unclear. Trimming took 4 bases from V and 4 from J, leaving 17 bases between them. The CDR3 sequence is 15 residues long. The V gene's germline CDR1 is DFQATT and CDR2 SNEGSKA (reference sequence).

The rearrangement links TRBV6-1 to TRBJ2-7; the match to TRBD1 covers 9 bases. Germline loops: CDR1 MNHNS, CDR2 SASEGT. The ends lost 7 bases at V and 4 bases at J; junction bases unmatched: 8. The CDR3 loop spans 14 amino acids. CDR3: CASKPGQGKYEQYF. Here the CDR3 DNA reads TGTGCCAGCAAGCCGGGACAGGGCAAATACGAGCAGTACTTC.

The V and J genes are TRBV4-1 and TRBJ1-6; 7 positions match TRBD1. Germline V CDR1 and CDR2: MGHRA, YSYEKL. CDR3 length: 17 residues. The J segment lost 3 bases and the V segment lost 0 bases, leaving 5 bases of the junction unmatched. CDR3 protein: CASSQEGGAYYNSPLHF. For the CDR3, the DNA is TGCGCCAGCAGCCAAGAAGGGGGCGCTTACTATAATTCACCCCTCCACTTT.

This clonotype has a count of ten or more. The rearrangement links TRBV6-1 to TRBJ2-7; 7 nucleotides align to TRBD1. The CDR3 loop spans 14 amino acids. Germline-derived CDR1 and CDR2 are MNHNS and SASEGT. V gave up 3 bases and J gave up 6 bases; unmatched junction bases: 8. DNA for the CDR3: TGTGCCAGCAGTGAGGACAGGATCGGGCGCGAGCAGTACTTC. Protein: CASSEDRIGREQYF.

This clonotype was picked up many times. The chain carries TRBV5-1 and TRBJ2-1; 11 nucleotides agree with TRBD2. Germline CDR1 is SGHRS and CDR2 is YFSETQ. J lost 5 bases, V lost 6 bases, and 7 bases had no gene match. The CDR3 totals 15 residues. The CDR3 loop reads CASNEGTSGNNEQFF. The DNA for the CDR3 is TGCGCCAGCAACGAAGGGACTAGCGGCAACAATGAGCAGTTCTTC.